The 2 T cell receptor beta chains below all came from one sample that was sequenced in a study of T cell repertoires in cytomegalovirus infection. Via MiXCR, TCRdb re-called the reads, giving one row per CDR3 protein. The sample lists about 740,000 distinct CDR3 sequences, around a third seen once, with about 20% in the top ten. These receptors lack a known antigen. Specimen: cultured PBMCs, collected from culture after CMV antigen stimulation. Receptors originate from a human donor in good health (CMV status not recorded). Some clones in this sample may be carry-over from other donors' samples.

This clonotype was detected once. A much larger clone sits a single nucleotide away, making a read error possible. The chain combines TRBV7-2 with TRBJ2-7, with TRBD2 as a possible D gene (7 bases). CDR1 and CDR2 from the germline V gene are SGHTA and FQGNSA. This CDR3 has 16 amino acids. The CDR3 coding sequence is TGTGCCAGCAGCTACGTGGGGGGGGCGAACTCCTACGGGCAGTACTTC. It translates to CASSYVGGANSYGQYF. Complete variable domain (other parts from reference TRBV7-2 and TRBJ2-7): GAGVSQSPSNKVTEKGKDVELRCDPISGHTALYWYRQSLGQGLEFLIYFQGNSAPDKSGLPSDRFSAERTGGSVSTLTIQRTQQEDSAVYLCASSYVGGANSYGQYFGPGTRLTVT.

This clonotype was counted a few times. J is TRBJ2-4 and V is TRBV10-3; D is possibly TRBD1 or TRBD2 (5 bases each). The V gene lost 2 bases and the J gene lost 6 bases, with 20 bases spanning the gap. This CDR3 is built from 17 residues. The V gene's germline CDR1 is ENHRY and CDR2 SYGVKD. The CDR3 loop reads CAISEIGSFRDGNIQYF. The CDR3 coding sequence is TGTGCCATCAGTGAGATAGGGAGTTTTCGGGACGGAAACATTCAGTACTTC.